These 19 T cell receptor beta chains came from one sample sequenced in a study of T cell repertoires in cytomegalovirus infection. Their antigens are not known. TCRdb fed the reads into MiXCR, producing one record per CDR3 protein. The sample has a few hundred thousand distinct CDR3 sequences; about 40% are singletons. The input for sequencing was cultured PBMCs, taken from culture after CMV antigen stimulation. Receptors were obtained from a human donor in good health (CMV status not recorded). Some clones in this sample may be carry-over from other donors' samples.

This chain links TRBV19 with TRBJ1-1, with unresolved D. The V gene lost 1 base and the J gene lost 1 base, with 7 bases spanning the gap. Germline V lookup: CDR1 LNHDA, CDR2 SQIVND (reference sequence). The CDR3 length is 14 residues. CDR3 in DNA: TGTGCCAGTAGTATAGGGCCAGCGAACACTGAAGCTTTCTTT. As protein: CASSIGPANTEAFF. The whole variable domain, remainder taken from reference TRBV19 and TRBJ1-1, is DGGITQSPKYLFRKEGQNVTLSCEQNLNHDAMYWYRQDPGQGLRLIYYSQIVNDFQKGDIAEGYSVSREKKESFPLTVTSAQKNPTAFYLCASSIGPANTEAFFGQGTRLTVV.

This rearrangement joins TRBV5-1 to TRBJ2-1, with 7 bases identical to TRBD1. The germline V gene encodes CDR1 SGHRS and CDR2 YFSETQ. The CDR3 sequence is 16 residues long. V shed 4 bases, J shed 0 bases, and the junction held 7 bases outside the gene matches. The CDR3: CASSRGLGASYNEQFF. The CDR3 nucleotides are TGCGCCAGCAGCAGGGGGCTGGGGGCCTCCTACAATGAGCAGTTCTTC. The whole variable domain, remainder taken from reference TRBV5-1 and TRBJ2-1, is KAGVTQTPRYLIKTRGQQVTLSCSPISGHRSVSWYQQTPGQGLQFLFEYFSETQRNKGNFPGRFSGRQFSNSRSEMNVSTLELGDSALYLCASSRGLGASYNEQFFGPGTRLTVL.

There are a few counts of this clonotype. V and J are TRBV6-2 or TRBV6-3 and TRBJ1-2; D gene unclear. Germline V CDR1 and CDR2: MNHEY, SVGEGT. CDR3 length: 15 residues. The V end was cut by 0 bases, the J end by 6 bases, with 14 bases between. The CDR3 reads CASSYSGSQSHGYTF. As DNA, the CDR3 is TGTGCCAGCAGTTACTCCGGCAGCCAGTCTCATGGCTACACCTTC.

CDR3 sequence reads: CASSFSGGLRELFF. The CDR3 region has the DNA TGTGCCAGCAGTTTTTCAGGGGGGCTGCGGGAGCTGTTTTTT. The chain carries TRBV12-3 or TRBV12-4 and TRBJ2-2; D is possibly TRBD1 (7 bases). CDR3 length: 14 amino acids. V lost 3 bases, J lost 9 bases, and 14 bases lay in between.

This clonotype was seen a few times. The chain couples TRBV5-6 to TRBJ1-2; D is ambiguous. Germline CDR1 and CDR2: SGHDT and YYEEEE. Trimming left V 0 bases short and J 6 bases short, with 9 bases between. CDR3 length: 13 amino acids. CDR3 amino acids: CASSLGGSDGYTF. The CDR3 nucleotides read TGTGCCAGCAGCTTGGGGGGAAGCGATGGCTACACCTTC.

CDR3 sequence: CASSEYGTAGNTIYF. The CDR3, as DNA: TGTGCCAGCAGTGAGTACGGGACAGCTGGAAACACCATATATTTT. The rearrangement joins TRBV25-1 to TRBJ1-3; 7 bases map to TRBD1. The CDR3 runs 15 residues. V lost 3 bases to trimming and J lost 2 bases; unmatched junction nucleotides: 4. Germline CDR1 MGHDK, CDR2 SYGVNS. Using reference TRBV25-1 and TRBJ1-3 for the parts outside the CDR3, the full variable domain is EADIYQTPRYLVIGTGKKITLECSQTMGHDKMYWYQQDPGMELHLIHYSYGVNSTEKGDLSSESTVSRIRTEHFPLTLESARPSHTSQYLCASSEYGTAGNTIYFGEGSWLTVV.

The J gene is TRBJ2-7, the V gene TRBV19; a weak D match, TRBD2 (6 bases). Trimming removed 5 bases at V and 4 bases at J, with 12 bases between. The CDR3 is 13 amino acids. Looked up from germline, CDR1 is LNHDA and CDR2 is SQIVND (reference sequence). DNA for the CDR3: TGTGCCAGTAGTGCTGGGGGGAAGTACGAGCAGTACTTC. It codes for CASSAGGKYEQYF.

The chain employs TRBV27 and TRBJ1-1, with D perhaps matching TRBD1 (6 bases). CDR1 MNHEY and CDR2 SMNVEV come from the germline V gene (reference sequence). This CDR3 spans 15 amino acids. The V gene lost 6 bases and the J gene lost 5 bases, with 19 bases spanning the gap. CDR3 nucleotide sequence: TGTGCCAGCAGCCCCCTAGGAGGGGGAGGGACTGAAGCTTTCTTT. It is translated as CASSPLGGGGTEAFF.

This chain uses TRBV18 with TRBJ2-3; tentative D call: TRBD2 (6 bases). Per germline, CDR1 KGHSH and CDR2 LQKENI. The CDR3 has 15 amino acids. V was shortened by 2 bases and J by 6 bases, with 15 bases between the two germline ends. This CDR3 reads CASSPERVAVDTQYF. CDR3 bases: TGTGCCAGCTCACCAGAGCGGGTAGCCGTGGATACGCAGTATTTT.

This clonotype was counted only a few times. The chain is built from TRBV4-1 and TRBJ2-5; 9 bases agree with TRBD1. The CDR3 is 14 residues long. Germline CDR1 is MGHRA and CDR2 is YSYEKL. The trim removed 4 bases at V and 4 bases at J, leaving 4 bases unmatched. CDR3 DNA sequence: TGCGCCAGCAGCCGACTGGACAGGGGAGAGACCCAGTACTTC. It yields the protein CASSRLDRGETQYF.

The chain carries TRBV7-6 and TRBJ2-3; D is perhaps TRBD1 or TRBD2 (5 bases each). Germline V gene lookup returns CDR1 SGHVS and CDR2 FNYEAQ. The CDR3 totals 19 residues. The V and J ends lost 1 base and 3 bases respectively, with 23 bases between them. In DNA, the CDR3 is TGTGCCAGCAGCTTAGATAGGATCAAGAGGGGCCGGAGGACAGATACGCAGTATTTT. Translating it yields CASSLDRIKRGRRTDTQYF. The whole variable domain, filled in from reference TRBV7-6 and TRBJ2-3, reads GAGVSQSPRYKVTKRGQDVALRCDPISGHVSLYWYRQALGQGPEFLTYFNYEAQQDKSGLPNDRFSAERPEGSISTLTIQRTEQRDSAMYRCASSLDRIKRGRRTDTQYFGPGTRLTVL.

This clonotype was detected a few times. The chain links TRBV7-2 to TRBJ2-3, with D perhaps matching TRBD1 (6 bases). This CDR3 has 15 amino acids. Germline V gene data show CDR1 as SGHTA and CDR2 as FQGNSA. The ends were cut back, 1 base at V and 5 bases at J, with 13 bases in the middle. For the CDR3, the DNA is TGTGCCAGCAGCTTAGGAGGGGGTCAGGGAGATACGCAGTATTTT. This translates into CASSLGGGQGDTQYF.

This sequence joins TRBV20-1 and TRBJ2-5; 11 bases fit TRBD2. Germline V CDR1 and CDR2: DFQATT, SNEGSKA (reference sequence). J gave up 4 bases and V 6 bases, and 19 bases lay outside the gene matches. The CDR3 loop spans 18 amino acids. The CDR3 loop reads CSADLGLAERAPGETQYF. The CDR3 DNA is TGCAGTGCCGACCTGGGACTAGCGGAGAGAGCCCCAGGAGAGACCCAGTACTTC.

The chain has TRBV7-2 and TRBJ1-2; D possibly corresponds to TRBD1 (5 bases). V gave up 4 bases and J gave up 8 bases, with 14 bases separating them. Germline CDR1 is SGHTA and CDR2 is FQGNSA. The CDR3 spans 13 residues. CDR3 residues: CASSSQGSGGYTF. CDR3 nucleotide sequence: TGTGCCAGCAGCTCTCAGGGATCGGGAGGCTACACCTTC.

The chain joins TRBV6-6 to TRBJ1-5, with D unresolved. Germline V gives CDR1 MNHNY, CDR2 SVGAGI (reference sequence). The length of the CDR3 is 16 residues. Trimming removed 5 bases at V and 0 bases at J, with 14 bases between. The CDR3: CASSVYGSNSNQPQHF. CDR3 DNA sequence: TGTGCCAGCAGTGTTTATGGGAGTAATAGCAATCAGCCCCAGCATTTT.

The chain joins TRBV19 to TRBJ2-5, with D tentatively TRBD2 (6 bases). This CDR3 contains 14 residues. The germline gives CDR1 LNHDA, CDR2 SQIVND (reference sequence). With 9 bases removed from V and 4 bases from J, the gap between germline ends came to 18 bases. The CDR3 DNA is TGTGCCAGCACCACTGGGGGGACGGGAGAGACCCAGTACTTC. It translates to CASTTGGTGETQYF. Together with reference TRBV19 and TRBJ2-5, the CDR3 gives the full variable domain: DGGITQSPKYLFRKEGQNVTLSCEQNLNHDAMYWYRQDPGQGLRLIYYSQIVNDFQKGDIAEGYSVSREKKESFPLTVTSAQKNPTAFYLCASTTGGTGETQYFGPGTRLLVL.

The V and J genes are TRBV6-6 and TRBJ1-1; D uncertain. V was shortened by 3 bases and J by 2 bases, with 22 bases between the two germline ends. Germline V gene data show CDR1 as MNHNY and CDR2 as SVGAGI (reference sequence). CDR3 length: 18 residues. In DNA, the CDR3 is TGTGCCAGCAGTTATTTTTATTTTGGTCCCTTGGCTAACACTGAAGCTTTCTTT. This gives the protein CASSYFYFGPLANTEAFF.

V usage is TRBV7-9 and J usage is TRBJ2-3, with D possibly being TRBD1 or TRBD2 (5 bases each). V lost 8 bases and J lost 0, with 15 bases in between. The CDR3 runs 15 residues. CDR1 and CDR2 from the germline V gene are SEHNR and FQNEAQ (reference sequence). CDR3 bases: TGTGCCAGCGCCGGGACCGCTATTAGCACAGATACGCAGTATTTT. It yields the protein CASAGTAISTDTQYF.

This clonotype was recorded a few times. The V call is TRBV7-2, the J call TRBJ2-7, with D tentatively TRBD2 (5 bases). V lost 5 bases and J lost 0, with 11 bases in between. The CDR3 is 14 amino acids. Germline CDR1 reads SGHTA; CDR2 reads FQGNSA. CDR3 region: CASSRGPSSYEQYF. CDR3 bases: TGTGCCAGCAGCCGAGGGCCTAGCTCCTACGAGCAGTACTTC.